The sample holds a few counts of the clone carrying this TCR beta chain. Antigen unknown. The entry originates in a study of T cells in Graves' hyperthyroidism and ophthalmopathy. Study findings and constraints: Blood also carried most thyroid clonotypes expanded above 0.001. Through a model of 13 V-J features, ophthalmopathy was separated from stable hyperthyroidism.

RNA transcripts provided the source from which TCR beta CDR3 regions were amplified. Primed by the HTBI set, a first-round RT-PCR was run on the TCR CDR3. In TCRdb, the multiplex PCR reads were re-called with MiXCR into one record per CDR3 protein. The profile shows more than 150,000 distinct CDR3 sequences, about 18% of them singletons. If no ophthalmopathy progression occurred within 18 months, Graves' hyperthyroidism was stable. Hyperthyroidism had been newly diagnosed in patients aged 18 to 65, and its duration was under 2 months. Trimming cost V 1 base and J 2 bases; bases outside gene matches: 12. Germline V gene data show CDR1 as SGDLS and CDR2 as YYNGEE. The CDR3 runs to 18 residues.

The clonotype comes from a woman in her fifties or sixties with Graves' hyperthyroidism. Input material: blood. The chain is built from TRBV9 and TRBJ2-3; TRBD1 matches 8 bases. CDR3 bases: TGTGCCAGCAGCGTAAAGTCCTGGGGGACAGGTTTCACAGATACGCAGTATTTT. It encodes CASSVKSWGTGFTDTQYF.